This T cell receptor (beta chain) was recorded in a study of blood T cell repertoires in COVID-19. Study details: Samples came from the United States, Italy and Spain, spanning acute and convalescent COVID-19.

Deletions cut 0 bases from V and 1 base from J, with 9 bases between. CDR1 MNHEY and CDR2 SVGAGI come from the germline V gene. The CDR3 spans 15 residues. Generated by immunoSEQ multiplex PCR, the TCRdb table keeps only in-frame clones and is missing some. The table has some 260,000 clones, approximately 85% seen once. Specimen: peripheral blood. This sequence originates from a woman aged 25 to 45 with acute or convalescent COVID-19. The chain is built from TRBV6-5 and TRBJ1-1; D is possibly TRBD1 (5 bases). Here the CDR3 reads CASSYSDTGNTEAFF. The CDR3 coding sequence is TGTGCCAGCAGTTACTCGGATACAGGGAACACTGAAGCTTTCTTT.